This TCR beta chain comes out of a study of blood T cell repertoires in COVID-19. Turning to the study itself: The United States, Italy and Spain supplied acute and convalescent COVID-19 samples. The cDNA or gDNA used as material had been derived from T cells, B-cell-depleted T cells, or PBMCs.

In the original workflow: Reference gene primer amplification gave estimated nucleated cell counts. The protocol was immunoSEQ multiplex PCR, while the TCRdb copy is restricted to in-frame clones and leaves out a portion. V, J and clone size derive from that table, while D and trimming were established from the DNA sequence. This table has 180,000 or so clones, over 75% appearing once. This clone was found a few times. V was clipped by 4 bases and J by 6 bases, with 17 bases between them. There are 15 residues in the CDR3. Germline CDR1 and CDR2: MNHEY and SVGEGT. The sample was peripheral blood. This chain connects TRBV6-2 or TRBV6-3 to TRBJ2-3, with a weak D call TRBD2 (7 bases). This clonotype was sampled from a human donor with active or convalescent COVID-19. The donor label of this sample is uncertain. The CDR3 DNA reads TGTGCCAGCAGTTCTCCAGGACTAGGGGGGGATACGCAGTATTTT. Translating it yields CASSSPGLGGDTQYF.